This T cell receptor beta chain originates from a study of cytomegalovirus exposure and HLA in healthy donors. Whole-study findings and limits: As was reported, the classifier diagnosed cytomegalovirus status with high specificity and sensitivity. A list of around 160 TCR beta chains associated with cytomegalovirus was given.

In the case of this clone: Its target is unknown.

Primers: 60 Vbeta forward and 13 Jbeta reverse. The method was immunoSEQ multiplex PCR; TCRdb's version includes in-frame clones alone and lacks a portion of them. The sample has fewer than 250,000 clones; approximately 77% are singletons. CDR3 length: 17 residues. Per the germline V gene, CDR1 is MGHRA and CDR2 is YSYEKL. Trimming at V came to 3 bases and at J to 0 bases, leaving 7 bases not matched to a gene. The chain is built from TRBV4-1 and TRBJ2-3; 9 nucleotides match TRBD2. Sequences were obtained from PBMCs. The sequence was obtained from a middle-aged man in good health and CMV-seropositive. The CDR3 sequence: CASSHTASGASTDTQYF. The DNA for the CDR3 is TGCGCCAGCAGCCATACGGCTAGCGGGGCTAGCACAGATACGCAGTATTTT.